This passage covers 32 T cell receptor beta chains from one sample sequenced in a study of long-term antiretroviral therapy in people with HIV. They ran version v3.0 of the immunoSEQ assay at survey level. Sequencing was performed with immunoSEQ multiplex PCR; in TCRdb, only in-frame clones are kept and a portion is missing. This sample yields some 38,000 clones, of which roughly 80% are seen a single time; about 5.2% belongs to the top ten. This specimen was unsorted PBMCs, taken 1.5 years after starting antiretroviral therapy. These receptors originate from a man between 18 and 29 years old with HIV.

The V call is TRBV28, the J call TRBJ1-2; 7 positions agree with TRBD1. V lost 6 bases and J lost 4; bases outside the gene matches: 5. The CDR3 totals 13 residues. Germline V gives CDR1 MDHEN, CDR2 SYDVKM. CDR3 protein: CASRLQGPYGYTF. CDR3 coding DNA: TGTGCCAGCAGGCTACAGGGGCCCTATGGCTACACCTTC.

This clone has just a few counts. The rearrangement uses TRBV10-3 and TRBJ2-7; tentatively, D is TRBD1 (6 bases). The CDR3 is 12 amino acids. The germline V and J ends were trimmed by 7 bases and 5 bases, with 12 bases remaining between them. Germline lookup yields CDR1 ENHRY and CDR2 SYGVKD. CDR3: CAINEQGNEQYF. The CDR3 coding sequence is TGTGCCATCAATGAACAGGGTAACGAGCAGTACTTC.

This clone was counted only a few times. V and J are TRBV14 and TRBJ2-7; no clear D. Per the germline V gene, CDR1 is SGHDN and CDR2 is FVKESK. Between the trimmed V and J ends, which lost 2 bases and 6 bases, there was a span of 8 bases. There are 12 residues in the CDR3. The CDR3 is CASSQPLGEQYF. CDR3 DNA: TGTGCCAGCAGCCAACCTTTGGGCGAGCAGTACTTC.

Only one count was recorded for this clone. The CDR3 coding sequence is TGTGCCAGCAGTTTATTGGGGGGCCTGGACGAGCAGTACTTC. It yields the protein CASSLLGGLDEQYF. V gene TRBV28 combines with J gene TRBJ2-7; D possibly uses TRBD1 or TRBD2 (6 bases each). Germline values: CDR1 MDHEN, CDR2 SYDVKM. This CDR3 comprises 14 residues. Between the trimmed V and J ends, which lost 1 base and 5 bases, there was a span of 12 bases.

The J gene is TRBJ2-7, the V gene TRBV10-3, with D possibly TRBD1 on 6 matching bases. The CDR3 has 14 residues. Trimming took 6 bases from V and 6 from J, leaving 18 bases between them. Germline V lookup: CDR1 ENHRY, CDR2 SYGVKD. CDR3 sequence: CAISPGHPPGEQYF. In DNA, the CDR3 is TGTGCCATCAGCCCGGGACACCCTCCTGGCGAGCAGTACTTC.

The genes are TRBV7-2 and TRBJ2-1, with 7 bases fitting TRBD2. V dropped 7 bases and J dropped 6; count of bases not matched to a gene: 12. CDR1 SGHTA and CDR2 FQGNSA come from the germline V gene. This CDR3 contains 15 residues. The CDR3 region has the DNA TGTGCCAGCACCCCTGGGGGGGGGAGACCCAATGAGCAGTTCTTC. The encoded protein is CASTPGGGRPNEQFF.

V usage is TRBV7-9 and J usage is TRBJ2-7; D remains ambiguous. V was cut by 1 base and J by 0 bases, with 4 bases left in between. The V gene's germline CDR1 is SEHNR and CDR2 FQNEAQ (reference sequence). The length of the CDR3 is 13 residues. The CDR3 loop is CASSLGISYEQYF. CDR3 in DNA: TGTGCCAGCAGCTTAGGCATCTCCTACGAGCAGTACTTC.

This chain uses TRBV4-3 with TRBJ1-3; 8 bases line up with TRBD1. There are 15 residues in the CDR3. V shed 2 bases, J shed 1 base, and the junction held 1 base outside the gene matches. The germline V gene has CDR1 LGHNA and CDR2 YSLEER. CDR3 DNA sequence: TGCGCCAGCAGCCAACGACAGGGGTCTGGAAACACCATATATTTT. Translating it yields CASSQRQGSGNTIYF.

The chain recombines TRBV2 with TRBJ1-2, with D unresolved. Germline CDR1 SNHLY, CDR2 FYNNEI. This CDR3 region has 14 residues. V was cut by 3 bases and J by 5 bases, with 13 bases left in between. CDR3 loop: CASSEAMGRYGYTF. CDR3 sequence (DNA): TGTGCCAGCAGTGAGGCTATGGGAAGGTATGGCTACACCTTC.

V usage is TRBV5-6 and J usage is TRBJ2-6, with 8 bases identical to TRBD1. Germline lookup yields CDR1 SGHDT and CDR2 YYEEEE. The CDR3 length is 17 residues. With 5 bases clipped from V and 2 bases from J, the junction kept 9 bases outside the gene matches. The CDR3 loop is CASREQGVSAGANVLTF. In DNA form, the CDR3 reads TGTGCCAGCAGGGAACAGGGGGTGTCGGCTGGGGCCAACGTCCTGACTTTC.

The CDR3 nucleotides read TGCAGCGTTGCAAGCGGTAACGGCGGGGAGCTGTTTTTT. Protein product: CSVASGNGGELFF. This rearrangement joins TRBV29-1 to TRBJ2-2, with a tentative D call TRBD2 (5 bases). V lost 4 bases to trimming and J lost 7 bases, with 13 bases between them. CDR3 length equals 13 residues. Germline V gives CDR1 SQVTM, CDR2 ANQGSEA.

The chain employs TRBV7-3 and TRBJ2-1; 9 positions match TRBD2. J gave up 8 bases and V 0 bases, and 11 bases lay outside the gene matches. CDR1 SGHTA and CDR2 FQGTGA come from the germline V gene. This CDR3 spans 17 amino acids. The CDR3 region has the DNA TGTGCCAGCAGCTTAACAGGGGCTAGCGGGAAATTCGATGAGCAGTTCTTC. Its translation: CASSLTGASGKFDEQFF. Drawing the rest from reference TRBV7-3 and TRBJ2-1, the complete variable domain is GAGVSQTPSNKVTEKGKYVELRCDPISGHTALYWYRQSLGQGPEFLIYFQGTGAADDSGLPNDRFFAVRPEGSVSTLKIQRTERGDSAVYLCASSLTGASGKFDEQFFGPGTRLTVL.

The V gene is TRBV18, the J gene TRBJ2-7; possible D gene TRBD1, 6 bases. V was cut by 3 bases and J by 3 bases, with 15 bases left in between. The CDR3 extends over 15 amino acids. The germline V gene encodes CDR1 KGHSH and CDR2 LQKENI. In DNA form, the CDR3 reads TGTGCCAGCTCACCGCGTACCCAGGGGAGCTACGAGCAGTACTTC. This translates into CASSPRTQGSYEQYF.

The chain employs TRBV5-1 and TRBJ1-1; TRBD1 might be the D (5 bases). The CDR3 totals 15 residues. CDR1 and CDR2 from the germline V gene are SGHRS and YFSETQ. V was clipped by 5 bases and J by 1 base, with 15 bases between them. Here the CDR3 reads CASRLVVTENTEAFF. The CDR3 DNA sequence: TGCGCCAGCAGGCTTGTCGTGACAGAGAACACTGAAGCTTTCTTT.

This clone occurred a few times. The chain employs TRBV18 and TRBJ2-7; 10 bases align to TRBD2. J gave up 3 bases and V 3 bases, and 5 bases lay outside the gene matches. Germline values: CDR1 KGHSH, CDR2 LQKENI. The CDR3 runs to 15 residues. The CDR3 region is CASSPTTSGNYEQYF. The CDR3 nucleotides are TGTGCCAGCTCACCGACTACTAGCGGGAACTACGAGCAGTACTTC.

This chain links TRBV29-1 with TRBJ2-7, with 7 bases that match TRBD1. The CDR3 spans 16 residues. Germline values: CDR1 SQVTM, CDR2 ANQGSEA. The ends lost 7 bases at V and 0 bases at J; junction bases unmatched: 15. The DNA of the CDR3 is TGCAGCGCAGTCCGGGACAGTATCTTCAGCTCCTACGAGCAGTACTTC. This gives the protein CSAVRDSIFSSYEQYF.

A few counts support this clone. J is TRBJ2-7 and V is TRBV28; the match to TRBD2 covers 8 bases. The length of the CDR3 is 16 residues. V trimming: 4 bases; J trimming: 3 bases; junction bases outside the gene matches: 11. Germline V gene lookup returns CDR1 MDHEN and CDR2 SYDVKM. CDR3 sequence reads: CASSSREAGRYYEQYF. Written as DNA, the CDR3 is TGTGCCAGCAGTTCGCGGGAGGCTGGACGTTACTACGAGCAGTACTTC.

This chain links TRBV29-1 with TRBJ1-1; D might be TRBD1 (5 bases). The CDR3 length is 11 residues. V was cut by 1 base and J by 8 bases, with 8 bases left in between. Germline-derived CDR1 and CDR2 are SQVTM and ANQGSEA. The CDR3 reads CSVEGGEEAFF. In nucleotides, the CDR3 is TGCAGCGTTGAAGGGGGGGAGGAAGCTTTCTTT.

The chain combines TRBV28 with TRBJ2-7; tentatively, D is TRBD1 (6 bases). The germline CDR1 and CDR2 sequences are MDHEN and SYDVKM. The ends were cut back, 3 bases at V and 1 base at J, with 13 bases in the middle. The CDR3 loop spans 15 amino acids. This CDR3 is CASSFSGGRSYEQYF. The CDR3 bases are TGTGCCAGCAGTTTTTCTGGGGGCCGATCCTACGAGCAGTACTTC.

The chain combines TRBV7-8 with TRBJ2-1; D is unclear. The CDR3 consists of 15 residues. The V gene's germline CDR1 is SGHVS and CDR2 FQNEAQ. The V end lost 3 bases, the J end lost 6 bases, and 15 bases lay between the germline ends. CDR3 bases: TGTGCCAGCAGCTTTGCGGTATCGCAGACCAATGAGCAGTTCTTC. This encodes CASSFAVSQTNEQFF.

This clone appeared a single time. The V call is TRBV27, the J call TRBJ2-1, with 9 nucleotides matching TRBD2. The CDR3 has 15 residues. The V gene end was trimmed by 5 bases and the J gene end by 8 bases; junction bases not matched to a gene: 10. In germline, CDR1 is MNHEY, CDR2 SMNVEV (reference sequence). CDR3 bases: TGTGCCAGCAGTCCTAGCGGGATGGGGGTCGATGAGCAGTTCTTC. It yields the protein CASSPSGMGVDEQFF.

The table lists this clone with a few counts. CDR3 residues: CASSRHNQPQHF. CDR3 DNA sequence: TGTGCCAGCAGCCGACACAATCAGCCCCAGCATTTT. This chain joins TRBV2 and TRBJ1-5; no firm D call. The CDR3 contains 12 residues. V lost 6 bases to trimming and J lost 3 bases, with 6 bases between them. Germline V gene sequence: CDR1 SNHLY, CDR2 FYNNEI.

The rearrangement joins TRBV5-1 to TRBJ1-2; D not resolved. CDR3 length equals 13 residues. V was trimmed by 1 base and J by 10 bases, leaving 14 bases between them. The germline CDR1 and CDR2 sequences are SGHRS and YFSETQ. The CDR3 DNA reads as TGCGCCAGCAGCTTGAACGCCGCCAATGACTACACCTTC. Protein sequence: CASSLNAANDYTF.

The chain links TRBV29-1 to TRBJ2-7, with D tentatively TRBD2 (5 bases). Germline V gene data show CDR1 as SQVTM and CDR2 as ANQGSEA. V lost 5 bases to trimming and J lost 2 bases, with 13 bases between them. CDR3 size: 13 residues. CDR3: CSVTVLAPYEQYF. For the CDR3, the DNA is TGCAGCGTTACGGTTCTAGCACCCTACGAGCAGTACTTC.

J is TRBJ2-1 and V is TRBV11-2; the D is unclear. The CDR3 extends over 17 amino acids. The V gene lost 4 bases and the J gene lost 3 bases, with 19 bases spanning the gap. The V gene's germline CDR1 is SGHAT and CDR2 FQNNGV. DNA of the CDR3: TGTGCCAGCAGCTCTCGGGTGGGCCCACATAACTACAATGAGCAGTTCTTC. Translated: CASSSRVGPHNYNEQFF.

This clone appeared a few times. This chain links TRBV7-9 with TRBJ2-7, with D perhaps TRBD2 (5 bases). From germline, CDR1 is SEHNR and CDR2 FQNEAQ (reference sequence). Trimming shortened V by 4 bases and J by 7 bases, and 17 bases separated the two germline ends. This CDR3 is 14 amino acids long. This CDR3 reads CASSSGGSSREQYF. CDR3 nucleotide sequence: TGTGCCAGCAGCTCAGGAGGTTCCTCGCGAGAGCAGTACTTC.

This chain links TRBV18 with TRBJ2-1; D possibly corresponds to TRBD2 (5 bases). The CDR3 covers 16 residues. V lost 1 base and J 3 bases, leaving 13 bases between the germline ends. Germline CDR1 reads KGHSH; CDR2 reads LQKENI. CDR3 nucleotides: TGTGCCAGCTCACCACAACGAGGGAGAAGCTACAATGAGCAGTTCTTC. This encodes CASSPQRGRSYNEQFF. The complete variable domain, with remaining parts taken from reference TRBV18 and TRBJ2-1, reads NAGVMQNPRHLVRRRGQEARLRCSPMKGHSHVYWYRQLPEEGLKFMVYLQKENIIDESGMPKERFSAEFPKEGPSILRIQQVVRGDSAAYFCASSPQRGRSYNEQFFGPGTRLTVL.

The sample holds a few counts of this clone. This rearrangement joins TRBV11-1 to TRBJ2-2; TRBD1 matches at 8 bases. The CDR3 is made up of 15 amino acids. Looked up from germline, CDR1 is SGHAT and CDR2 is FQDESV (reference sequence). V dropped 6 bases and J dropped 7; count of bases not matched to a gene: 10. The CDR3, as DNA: TGTGCCAGCAGTCGACCAGGGGGCCTGTACGGGGAGCTGTTTTTT. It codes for CASSRPGGLYGELFF. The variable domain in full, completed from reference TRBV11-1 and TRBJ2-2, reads EAEVAQSPRYKITEKSQAVAFWCDPISGHATLYWYRQILGQGPELLVQFQDESVVDDSQLPKDRFSAERLKGVDSTLKIQPAELGDSAMYLCASSRPGGLYGELFFGEGSRLTVL.

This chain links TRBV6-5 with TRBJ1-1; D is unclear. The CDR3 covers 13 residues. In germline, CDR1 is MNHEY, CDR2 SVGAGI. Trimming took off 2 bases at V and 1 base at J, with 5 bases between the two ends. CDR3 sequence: CASSYGGNTEAFF. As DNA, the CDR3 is TGTGCCAGCAGTTACGGTGGGAACACTGAAGCTTTCTTT.

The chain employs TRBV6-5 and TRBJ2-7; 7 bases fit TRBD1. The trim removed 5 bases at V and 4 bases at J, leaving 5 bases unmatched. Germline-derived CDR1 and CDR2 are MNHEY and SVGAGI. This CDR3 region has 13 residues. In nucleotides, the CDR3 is TGTGCCAGCAGTACAGGGGTCGGATACGAGCAGTACTTC. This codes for CASSTGVGYEQYF.

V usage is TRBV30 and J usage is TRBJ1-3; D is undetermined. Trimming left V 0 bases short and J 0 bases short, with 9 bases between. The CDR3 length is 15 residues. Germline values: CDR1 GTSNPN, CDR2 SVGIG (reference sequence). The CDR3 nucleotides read TGTGCCTGGAGTGTAGTGTTGAGCTCTGGAAACACCATATATTTT. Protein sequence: CAWSVVLSSGNTIYF. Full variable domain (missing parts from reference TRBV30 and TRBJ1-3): SQTIHQWPATLVQPVGSPLSLECTVEGTSNPNLYWYRQAAGRGLQLLFYSVGIGQISSEVPQNLSASRPQDRQFILSSKKLLLSDSGFYLCAWSVVLSSGNTIYFGEGSWLTVV.

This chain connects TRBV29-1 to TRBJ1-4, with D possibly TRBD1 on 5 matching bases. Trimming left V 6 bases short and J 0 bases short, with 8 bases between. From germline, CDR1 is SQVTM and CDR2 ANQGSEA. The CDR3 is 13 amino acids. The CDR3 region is CSVGRATNEKLFF. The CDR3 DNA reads TGCAGCGTGGGACGAGCAACTAATGAAAAACTGTTTTTT.